This T cell receptor beta chain was profiled in a study of T cells in Graves' hyperthyroidism and ophthalmopathy. This CDR3 has 14 residues. Germline V gives CDR1 MGHRA, CDR2 YSYEKL. The J segment lost 6 bases and the V segment lost 6 bases, leaving 10 bases of the junction unmatched. Amplification yielded TCR beta CDR3 regions, with RNA transcripts as the source. Using the HTBI primer set, a first-round RT-PCR was run on the TCR CDR3. TCRdb re-derived calls from the multiplex PCR reads in MiXCR, one entry per CDR3 protein. The sample has approximately 420,000 distinct CDR3 sequences, around 14% seen once; the top ten hold approximately 32%.

The rearrangement uses TRBV4-1 and TRBJ1-1; 7 bases map to TRBD1. Sequenced: blood. This sequence was found in a woman younger than 45 with Graves' hyperthyroidism. As DNA, the CDR3 is TGCGCCAGCAGTCGGGACAGCGAGGTCCCTGAAGCTTTCTTT. Its translation: CASSRDSEVPEAFF.